Shown below are 28 T cell receptor beta chains from a single sample sequenced in a study of human T cells and chemical hapten exposure. The time point here: patch test 3, about 24 weeks after DPC sensitization. Regarding treatment: therapeutic diphenylcyclopropenone sensitization with weekly scalp DPC. Sequencing started from total RNA isolated from unfractionated whole blood. TCRdb re-called the RACE reads with MiXCR, one entry per CDR3 protein. This table has 40,000 or so distinct CDR3 sequences, approximately 11% appearing once. The specimen was whole blood, collected in connection with sensitization to the hapten diphenylcyclopropenone (DPC). These receptors all come from a woman aged 40 to 55 with alopecia areata. Some clones in this sample may be carry-over from other donors' samples.

This clonotype was counted at least ten times. The rearrangement links TRBV28 to TRBJ2-1; TRBD2 matches at 10 bases. Trimming at V came to 4 bases and at J to 6 bases, leaving 9 bases not matched to a gene. The CDR3 spans 16 residues. Germline CDR1 and CDR2: MDHEN and SYDVKM. The CDR3: CASSSPTSGFRNEQFF. For the CDR3, the DNA is TGTGCCAGCAGTTCCCCGACTAGCGGGTTCCGCAATGAGCAGTTCTTC.

The chain recombines TRBV10-3 with TRBJ2-3; 7 nucleotides agree with TRBD1. The germline gives CDR1 ENHRY, CDR2 SYGVKD. The junction had 11 bases not matched to a gene; V was cut back by 6 bases and J by 2 bases. CDR3 length: 16 amino acids. CDR3 region: CAIRDSTGKSTDTQYF. CDR3 nucleotides: TGTGCCATCAGGGACTCGACAGGGAAATCCACAGATACGCAGTATTTT.

This clonotype was picked up a small number of times. V usage is TRBV29-1 and J usage is TRBJ2-7; the match to TRBD1 covers 9 bases. The CDR3 contains 12 residues. Germline CDR1 is SQVTM and CDR2 is ANQGSEA. The V gene end was trimmed by 6 bases and the J gene end by 3 bases; junction bases not matched to a gene: 3. The CDR3 coding sequence is TGCAGCGTGGGACAGGGACTCTACGAGCAGTACTTC. Translation: CSVGQGLYEQYF.

DNA of the CDR3: TGTGCCAGCAGGCCTAGCGGGAGAAGTAATGAGCAGTTCTTC. It codes for CASRPSGRSNEQFF. V gene TRBV2 combines with J gene TRBJ2-1, with 10 nucleotides matching TRBD2. Germline lookup yields CDR1 SNHLY and CDR2 FYNNEI. The CDR3 covers 14 residues. Germline trimming cut 6 bases from V and 7 bases from J; bases unmatched to any gene: 6.

This clonotype was found many times. The chain couples TRBV29-1 to TRBJ2-5; 10 nucleotides agree with TRBD1. Trimming took 7 bases from V and 2 from J; bases not matched to a gene: 4. This CDR3 has 13 residues. Germline V CDR1 and CDR2: SQVTM, ANQGSEA. Here the CDR3 DNA reads TGCAGCGGTGCGGGACAGGGGCAAGAGACCCAGTACTTC. It encodes CSGAGQGQETQYF.

On this clonotype itself: Since a much larger clone is just one base distant, this may be a read error. The chain links TRBV28 to TRBJ2-5; D may match TRBD1 or TRBD2 (6 bases each). In germline, CDR1 is MDHEN, CDR2 SYDVKM. The CDR3 has 13 residues. CDR3 amino acids: CACSTGRRETQYF. CDR3 coding DNA: TGTGCCTGCAGCACAGGGAGGCGAGAGACCCAGTACTTC.

This clonotype was observed a handful of times. The V call is TRBV28, the J call TRBJ2-4; D is undetermined. The CDR3 has 16 amino acids. Germline-derived CDR1 and CDR2 are MDHEN and SYDVKM. The V end was cut by 3 bases, the J end by 0 bases, with 12 bases between. CDR3 in amino acids: CASSFPQSLAKNIQYF. The CDR3, as DNA: TGTGCCAGCAGTTTTCCGCAGTCCCTAGCCAAAAACATTCAGTACTTC.

This clonotype appeared many times. The chain links TRBV28 to TRBJ1-1; no reliable D call. The CDR3 sequence is 11 residues long. Per germline, CDR1 MDHEN and CDR2 SYDVKM. V was pared by 7 bases and J by 1 base, with 4 bases between. The CDR3 is CASKRNTEAFF. Written as DNA, the CDR3 is TGTGCCAGCAAAAGGAACACTGAAGCTTTCTTT.

The genes are TRBV20-1 and TRBJ2-1, with TRBD2 matching 7 bases. The CDR3 runs to 14 residues. Germline V gene data show CDR1 as DFQATT and CDR2 as SNEGSKA (reference sequence). V was pared by 6 bases and J by 4 bases, with 9 bases of the junction left unmatched. The CDR3 nucleotides read TGCAGTGCCCCGTCTAGCGGAGTTTACAATGAGCAGTTCTTC. Amino acid sequence: CSAPSSGVYNEQFF.

This clonotype occurred many times. In nucleotides, the CDR3 is TGCAGTGCTAGAGAACTAGGGACTAGCGGGTTTAGGTACGAGCAGTACTTC. Its translation: CSARELGTSGFRYEQYF. The chain has TRBV20-1 and TRBJ2-7; 12 nucleotides align to TRBD2. This CDR3 is built from 17 residues. The V gene end was trimmed by 0 bases and the J gene end by 4 bases; junction bases not matched to a gene: 10. Looked up from germline, CDR1 is DFQATT and CDR2 is SNEGSKA (reference sequence).

This clonotype occurred a few times. Its ends do not fully match the called genes, so a read error is possible. V gene TRBV28 combines with J gene TRBJ2-7; perhaps TRBD2 as D (6 bases). Germline assignment: CDR1 MDHEN and CDR2 SYDVKM. The CDR3 is made up of 11 amino acids. DNA of the CDR3: TGTGCCAGCAGGACCCTCGGGACTGGGGACTTC. Its protein is CASRTLGTGDF.

By frequency in the sample, this clonotype is medium-sized (0.01 to 0.1%). The chain recombines TRBV29-1 with TRBJ2-5, with a possible D match to TRBD1 (6 bases). Germline-derived CDR1 and CDR2 are SQVTM and ANQGSEA. The CDR3 is 11 amino acids. The ends were cut back, 5 bases at V and 5 bases at J, with 9 bases in the middle. For the CDR3, the DNA is TGCAGCGTTATAAGGGGGGAGACCCAGTACTTC. This gives the protein CSVIRGETQYF.

This clonotype was seen at least ten times. The chain is built from TRBV25-1 and TRBJ2-7; no clear D gene. The V and J ends lost 2 bases and 4 bases respectively, with 3 bases between them. CDR3 size: 11 residues. CDR1 MGHDK and CDR2 SYGVNS come from the germline V gene. CDR3 in DNA: TGTGCCAGCAGTGAAGGTTACGAGCAGTACTTC. Translating gives CASSEGYEQYF.

This chain links TRBV29-1 with TRBJ2-3; 11 nucleotides match TRBD1. The V and J ends lost 6 bases and 2 bases, in that order; junction bases with no gene match: 7. The CDR3 is 15 amino acids. In germline, CDR1 is SQVTM, CDR2 ANQGSEA. The CDR3 DNA sequence: TGCAGCGTCCGGGACAGGGGGAGAAACACAGATACGCAGTATTTT. It codes for CSVRDRGRNTDTQYF.

The rearrangement links TRBV20-1 to TRBJ2-2; possibly TRBD1 for D (6 bases). The CDR3 loop spans 16 amino acids. The V gene lost 2 bases and the J gene lost 0 bases, with 13 bases spanning the gap. Germline V CDR1 and CDR2: DFQATT, SNEGSKA (reference sequence). Here the CDR3 DNA reads TGCAGTGCTAGACCGGTAGGGGGAACGAACACCGGGGAGCTGTTTTTT. This translates into CSARPVGGTNTGELFF.

The CDR3 nucleotides read TGTGCCAGCAGCCACGAATACTCAGATACGCAGTATTTT. Its protein is CASSHEYSDTQYF. The chain employs TRBV7-2 and TRBJ2-3; no clear D gene. CDR3 size: 13 residues. Trimming pared 5 bases from V and 4 bases from J, leaving 10 bases between. From germline, CDR1 is SGHTA and CDR2 FQGNSA.

This clonotype was recorded a few times. V is TRBV4-1 and J is TRBJ2-7, with 9 bases aligning to TRBD2. The ends lost 5 bases at V and 6 bases at J; junction bases unmatched: 14. The V gene's germline CDR1 is MGHRA and CDR2 YSYEKL. The CDR3 runs 16 residues. The CDR3 protein is CASSVNPGLAFAEQYF. CDR3 nucleotides: TGCGCCAGCAGCGTCAACCCGGGACTAGCATTTGCCGAGCAGTACTTC.

The chain employs TRBV28 and TRBJ2-3, with D unclear. This CDR3 has 13 residues. Germline CDR1 MDHEN, CDR2 SYDVKM. V lost 6 bases and J lost 2, with 9 bases in between. The CDR3 coding sequence is TGTGCCAGCAGCCCCGGAGTCACAGATACGCAGTATTTT. Translation: CASSPGVTDTQYF. Full variable domain (missing parts from reference TRBV28 and TRBJ2-3): DVKVTQSSRYLVKRTGEKVFLECVQDMDHENMFWYRQDPGLGLRLIYFSYDVKMKEKGDIPEGYSVSREKKERFSLILESASTNQTSMYLCASSPGVTDTQYFGPGTRLTVL.

This clonotype was observed at least ten times. The chain couples TRBV11-3 to TRBJ2-7; 7 bases fit TRBD2. The CDR3 covers 15 residues. The trim removed 3 bases at V and 0 bases at J, leaving 5 bases unmatched. CDR1 and CDR2 (germline): SGHNT, YENEEA. CDR3 protein: CASSLVSGVSYEQYF. The CDR3 coding sequence is TGTGCCAGCAGCTTGGTCAGCGGGGTCTCCTACGAGCAGTACTTC.

This chain uses TRBV9 with TRBJ2-3, with 8 positions matching TRBD2. The trim removed 1 base at V and 3 bases at J, leaving 7 bases unmatched. This CDR3 is built from 16 residues. Germline V gives CDR1 SGDLS, CDR2 YYNGEE. The CDR3 here is CASSVSGRGGTDTQYF. Written as DNA, the CDR3 is TGTGCCAGCAGCGTAAGCGGGAGAGGAGGGACAGATACGCAGTATTTT.

In this sample, this clonotype turned up many times. The V call is TRBV27, the J call TRBJ1-6; D might be TRBD1 (6 bases). The CDR3 runs to 14 residues. V gave up 10 bases and J gave up 7 bases, with 17 bases separating them. Germline V gene sequence: CDR1 MNHEY, CDR2 SMNVEV (reference sequence). The CDR3: CAIRGMILNSPLHF. CDR3 DNA: TGTGCCATCAGGGGAATGATACTGAATTCACCCCTCCACTTT.

The chain links TRBV2 to TRBJ2-7; D is undetermined. CDR1 is SNHLY and CDR2 is FYNNEI in the germline V gene. The CDR3 spans 10 residues. V lost 8 bases to trimming and J lost 3 bases, with 5 bases between them. The CDR3 DNA reads TGTGCCAGCGGTTTCTACGAGCAGTACTTC. It translates to CASGFYEQYF.

This clonotype has more than one count but fewer than ten. The V gene is TRBV30, the J gene TRBJ2-7; maybe TRBD2 (5 bases). The CDR3 is made up of 14 amino acids. The V gene lost 4 bases and the J gene lost 6 bases, with 19 bases spanning the gap. CDR1 is GTSNPN and CDR2 is SVGIG in the germline V gene (reference sequence). The CDR3 sequence: CAWTTKGGAGEQYF. CDR3 DNA: TGTGCCTGGACCACTAAAGGCGGTGCGGGCGAGCAGTACTTC.

The chain links TRBV28 to TRBJ1-1; D gene uncertain. Per germline, CDR1 MDHEN and CDR2 SYDVKM. The CDR3 extends over 15 amino acids. V was shortened by 6 bases and J by 2 bases, with 16 bases between the two germline ends. The CDR3, as DNA: TGTGCCAGCAGCTCCCCCGGCGGATCAAACACTGAAGCTTTCTTT. This sequence encodes CASSSPGGSNTEAFF.

The CDR3 is CAISETSGRISEQYF. DNA for the CDR3: TGTGCCATCAGCGAGACTAGCGGGAGGATTTCCGAGCAGTACTTC. The chain uses TRBV10-3 and TRBJ2-7; 13 nucleotides line up with TRBD2. The CDR3 runs to 15 residues. Germline trimming cut 6 bases from V and 6 bases from J; bases unmatched to any gene: 8. CDR1 is ENHRY and CDR2 is SYGVKD in the germline V gene.

The chain combines TRBV2 with TRBJ2-5, with 8 positions matching TRBD2. CDR1 is SNHLY and CDR2 is FYNNEI in the germline V gene. The length of the CDR3 is 14 residues. J lost 4 bases, V lost 7 bases, and 8 bases had no gene match. CDR3 DNA sequence: TGTGCCAGCATCTACCAGCGGGGGAGAGAGACCCAGTACTTC. The encoded protein is CASIYQRGRETQYF.

This chain uses TRBV7-9 with TRBJ1-1, with a tentative D call TRBD1 (5 bases). Trimming removed 6 bases from V and 8 bases from J, with 22 bases in between. The CDR3 covers 15 residues. The germline CDR1 and CDR2 sequences are SEHNR and FQNEAQ (reference sequence). CDR3 loop: CASRDPGRGSLEAFF. Written as DNA, the CDR3 is TGTGCCAGCAGAGACCCGGGACGGGGGTCCCTAGAAGCTTTCTTT. The full variable domain, with the rest looked up from reference TRBV7-9 and TRBJ1-1, is DTGVSQNPRHKITKRGQNVTFRCDPISEHNRLYWYRQTLGQGPEFLTYFQNEAQLEKSRLLSDRFSAERPKGSFSTLEIQRTEQGDSAMYLCASRDPGRGSLEAFFGQGTRLTVV.

The V call is TRBV29-1, the J call TRBJ1-2; tentative D call: TRBD1 (5 bases). This CDR3 has 12 residues. Germline CDR1 is SQVTM and CDR2 is ANQGSEA. Trimming left V 6 bases short and J 8 bases short, with 16 bases between. CDR3 protein: CSVRDETRGYTF. The CDR3 region has the DNA TGCAGCGTCAGGGACGAAACGCGCGGCTACACCTTC.